This T cell receptor (beta chain) was found in a study of T cells in Graves' hyperthyroidism and ophthalmopathy (dated by TCRdb to the late 2010s). As for the study more broadly: Peripheral blood was collected at initial diagnosis, before any treatment. After blood sampling, hyperthyroidism patients were treated with methimazole at a starting dose of 30 mg daily, and ophthalmopathy patients were treated with high-dose intravenous methylprednisolone. For training and testing, the 80 to 100 patients in the discovery cohort were randomly divided in a 7:3 ratio. The study also compared thyroid tissue and blood T-cell repertoires from about 6 Graves' hyperthyroidism patients. To identify TCR V-J signatures that set the groups apart, the researchers used a discovery cohort of about a hundred patients, made up of 40 to 45 with Graves' ophthalmopathy and 57 with stable Graves' hyperthyroidism. TCR Vbeta CDR3 sequencing of some 140 peripheral blood samples (fewer than 45 ophthalmopathy, roughly 74 hyperthyroidism and roughly 17 progressor patients) is reported in the paper. Whether ophthalmopathy could be predicted prospectively was tested in an independent validation cohort made up of under 20 hyperthyroidism patients plus 17 patients who later progressed to ophthalmopathy. The paper's findings and limits, for the study overall: No statistical method was used to fix the sample size in advance, and group allocation was not hidden from the investigators. Ophthalmopathy was separated from stable hyperthyroidism by a 13 V-J signature model, with approximately 89% sensitivity and about 81% specificity obtained in cross-validation and 80%/75% obtained in testing. Most expanded thyroid clonotypes (frequency above 0.001) were also detected in blood, suggesting blood repertoires may reflect thyroid immune responses. In validation, progression to ophthalmopathy was predicted by the model with 70.59% sensitivity and about 72% specificity, a median of 6.5 months before onset.

Including cysteine and phenylalanine, the CDR3 has 13 amino acids. Here the CDR3 DNA is all that survives: 39 bases in frame from base 1. V lost 8 bases and J lost 4 bases, and the count of bases not matched to a germline gene is 5. Via the germline V gene, CDR1 is MNHNS and CDR2 SASEGT. This clonotype was seen repeatedly, ten times or more. Its target antigen remains unknown. No much larger clone is present one base from it, and per-base qualities are unavailable. Ophthalmopathy patients had moderately to severely active disease, with a Clinical Activity Score of 3 or more, a NOSPECS grade of 4 or more, and a disease duration of less than 3 months. Any patient with an uncontrolled infection, another autoimmune disease, pregnancy or lactation was excluded. Diagnoses were based on clinical symptoms, serum thyroxine and TRAb, thyroid ultrasound and orbital computed tomography. PBMCs were isolated from 8 to 10 ml of fresh peripheral blood by Ficoll-Paque density gradient centrifugation. Trizol reagent was used to extract total RNA, and RNA quality was then checked on an Agilent 2100 Bioanalyzer.

Amplification of TCR beta CDR3 regions was carried out from RNA transcripts. A first-round RT-PCR of the TCR CDR3 used the HTBI primer set with the Qiagen OneStep RT-PCR kit. Libraries were constructed in a second round of multiplex PCR, after which size selection and purification were performed. The libraries were sequenced on an Illumina HiSeq2000 using paired-end 100 bp reads. In the authors' own workflow: SOAPnuke was used to process the raw data, throwing out any read that contained adapters or uncalled bases, had a mean Phred below 15, or lacked an exact constant-primer or identifier match. High-quality paired reads were merged with COPE v1.2.5, and unique nucleotide sequences were defined as clonotypes. MiTCR v1.1 was used to align the clonotypes against IMGT TRBV, TRBD and TRBJ reference segments. Only V-J combinations with frequency above 0.0001, covering 99% to 99.2% of repertoires, were analysed. A TCS score was defined as the ratio between F50 (clonal expansion) and ExV (chaos), using BLOSUM62-based TCRdist between CDR3 peptides within each V-J. Welch's t-statistics and random forest reduced roughly 500 V-J features to 10 to 15, which were used in a naive Bayes classifier (R e1071). TCRdb ran its own pipeline on the public reads, namely fastp trimming at Q25 and MiXCR clone calling, and kept in-frame beta chains. Every entry covers one CDR3 protein and lists the most common genes and DNA from its rows. V and J calls and clone size were set by TCRdb, not the authors. The sample has some 530,000 distinct CDR3 sequences on record, around a fifth of them singletons. The ten largest clones represent under 55% of the sample.

The specimen sequenced was blood. The TCR originated in a woman between 65 and 79 years old with Graves' ophthalmopathy. The chain employs TRBV6-1 and TRBJ2-7; 10 bases in the junction line up with TRBD1. The DNA is as follows: TGTGCCAGCGCTAGGGACAGGGGATACGAGCAGTACTTC. Translated, it reads CASARDRGYEQYF.